The 14 T cell receptor beta chains below come from one sample, sequenced in a study of blood T cell repertoires in COVID-19. Sequenced by immunoSEQ multiplex PCR; TCRdb stores in-frame clones only, minus some. Among 100,000 or so clones listed, 80% to 90% were seen once. Sequencing input: peripheral blood. The receptor source for this set is a woman of 80 years or more with acute or convalescent COVID-19.

This clone was detected only once. The chain has TRBV27 and TRBJ2-3; 12 bases map to TRBD2. The V and J ends lost 1 base and 2 bases, in that order; junction bases with no gene match: 10. CDR1 is MNHEY and CDR2 is SMNVEV in the germline V gene (reference sequence). The CDR3 is 19 residues long. The CDR3 nucleotides are TGTGCCAGCAGTTTATTCTGGTCGGGACTAGCGGGTTTCACAGATACGCAGTATTTT. Encoded protein: CASSLFWSGLAGFTDTQYF.

The chain uses TRBV5-1 and TRBJ1-5; 7 nucleotides align to TRBD1. V dropped 2 bases and J dropped 4; count of bases not matched to a gene: 12. Germline CDR1 SGHRS, CDR2 YFSETQ. This CDR3 has 17 residues. The CDR3 nucleotides read TGCGCCAGCAGCTTCCCCCAAGGGGGCGGATCAAATCAGCCCCAGCATTTT. Its protein is CASSFPQGGGSNQPQHF.

The genes are TRBV28 and TRBJ1-6; no clear D. The V end lost 6 bases, the J end lost 0 bases, and 12 bases lay between the germline ends. Germline V gene data show CDR1 as MDHEN and CDR2 as SYDVKM. The length of the CDR3 is 16 residues. CDR3: CASRGGGPSYNSPLHF. The CDR3 DNA reads as TGTGCCAGCAGGGGTGGAGGTCCCTCCTATAATTCACCCCTCCACTTT.

The chain has TRBV18 and TRBJ1-1, with D possibly being TRBD1 (5 bases). The CDR3 is 14 amino acids. Germline V gene data show CDR1 as KGHSH and CDR2 as LQKENI. Trimming took off 1 base at V and 6 bases at J, with 12 bases between the two ends. CDR3 DNA: TGTGCCAGCTCACCACAGGGGCGCGGGGCTGAAGCTTTCTTT. The encoded protein is CASSPQGRGAEAFF.

This chain links TRBV9 with TRBJ1-2, with 8 bases lining up with TRBD1. This CDR3 contains 14 residues. Germline loops: CDR1 SGDLS, CDR2 YYNGEE. V dropped 3 bases and J dropped 4; count of bases not matched to a gene: 5. CDR3 protein: CASSAGTGPYGYTF. CDR3 DNA: TGTGCCAGCAGCGCGGGGACAGGACCCTATGGCTACACCTTC. The complete variable domain, with remaining parts taken from reference TRBV9 and TRBJ1-2, reads DSGVTQTPKHLITATGQRVTLRCSPRSGDLSVYWYQQSLDQGLQFLIQYYNGEERAKGNILERFSAQQFPDLHSELNLSSLELGDSALYFCASSAGTGPYGYTFGSGTRLTVV.

The chain combines TRBV23-1 with TRBJ1-4; 9 bases agree with TRBD1. TRBV23-1 is recorded as an ORF, its role being uncertain. The CDR3 runs to 16 residues. Unmatched junction bases numbered 9, after V lost 2 bases and J lost 8 bases. The CDR3 here is CASSQLRQGVREKLFF. DNA for the CDR3: TGCGCCAGCAGTCAACTCCGACAGGGGGTGAGGGAAAAACTGTTTTTT.

The chain has TRBV7-6 and TRBJ2-2, with D perhaps TRBD2 (6 bases). The length of the CDR3 is 14 residues. V lost 5 bases, J lost 7 bases, and 14 bases lay in between. Germline CDR1 and CDR2: SGHVS and FNYEAQ. The CDR3 DNA reads as TGTGCCAGCAGCCCGGGAGCCAGCATCGGGGAGCTGTTTTTT. This encodes CASSPGASIGELFF.

This chain connects TRBV7-8 to TRBJ2-1; TRBD2 aligns across 9 bases. Trimming cost V 1 base and J 1 base; bases outside gene matches: 8. The CDR3 is 18 residues long. The germline gives CDR1 SGHVS, CDR2 FQNEAQ. As DNA, the CDR3 is TGTGCCAGCAGCTTAGTTGCGGGGGGGGGCGGATCCTACAATGAGCAGTTCTTC. It is translated as CASSLVAGGGGSYNEQFF.

The chain combines TRBV28 with TRBJ2-1; 9 bases agree with TRBD2. CDR1 and CDR2 (germline): MDHEN, SYDVKM. The J segment lost 3 bases and the V segment lost 5 bases, leaving 8 bases of the junction unmatched. The CDR3 loop spans 16 amino acids. CDR3 in amino acids: CASSKNSGGIYNEQFF. CDR3 coding DNA: TGTGCCAGCAGTAAGAATAGCGGGGGCATCTACAATGAGCAGTTCTTC.

The chain combines TRBV3-1 (or the pseudogene TRBV3-2) with TRBJ1-1; no reliable D call. The V end was cut by 0 bases, the J end by 0 bases, with 5 bases between. Germline CDR1 LGHDT, CDR2 YNNKEL (reference sequence). CDR3 size: 14 residues. In DNA form, the CDR3 reads TGTGCCAGCAGCCAAGAACTCATGAACACTGAAGCTTTCTTT. Its protein product is CASSQELMNTEAFF.

The chain uses TRBV5-1 and TRBJ1-5, with D possibly TRBD1 on 5 matching bases. Trimming took off 0 bases at V and 5 bases at J, with 6 bases between the two ends. There are 13 residues in the CDR3. Germline CDR1 and CDR2: SGHRS and YFSETQ. The CDR3 nucleotides are TGCGCCAGCAGCTTGGTAGGGGATCAGCCCCAGCATTTT. It encodes CASSLVGDQPQHF.

The chain links TRBV19 to TRBJ1-5; D not certain. V shed 1 base and J shed 2 bases, with 18 bases lying between them. Per germline, CDR1 LNHDA and CDR2 SQIVND (reference sequence). There are 18 residues in the CDR3. CDR3 DNA sequence: TGTGCCAGTAGTATAGGGCAGATGGGAGGGTTTGGCAATCAGCCCCAGCATTTT. It is translated as CASSIGQMGGFGNQPQHF.

The chain is built from TRBV5-1 and TRBJ2-7; 9 bases fit TRBD1. Germline CDR1 reads SGHRS; CDR2 reads YFSETQ. The CDR3 spans 14 residues. The V and J ends lost 5 bases and 3 bases, in that order; junction bases with no gene match: 6. This CDR3 reads CASRKGQGSYEQYF. CDR3 nucleotides: TGCGCCAGCAGGAAGGGACAGGGAAGCTACGAGCAGTACTTC.

The chain recombines TRBV4-3 with TRBJ2-3; 12 bases line up with TRBD2. The V gene end was trimmed by 1 base and the J gene end by 1 base; junction bases not matched to a gene: 3. The CDR3 contains 17 residues. Germline-derived CDR1 and CDR2 are LGHNA and YSLEER. The CDR3 DNA sequence: TGCGCCAGCAGCCAAGGGACTAGCGGGGCGCGCACAGATACGCAGTATTTT. Translating it yields CASSQGTSGARTDTQYF.